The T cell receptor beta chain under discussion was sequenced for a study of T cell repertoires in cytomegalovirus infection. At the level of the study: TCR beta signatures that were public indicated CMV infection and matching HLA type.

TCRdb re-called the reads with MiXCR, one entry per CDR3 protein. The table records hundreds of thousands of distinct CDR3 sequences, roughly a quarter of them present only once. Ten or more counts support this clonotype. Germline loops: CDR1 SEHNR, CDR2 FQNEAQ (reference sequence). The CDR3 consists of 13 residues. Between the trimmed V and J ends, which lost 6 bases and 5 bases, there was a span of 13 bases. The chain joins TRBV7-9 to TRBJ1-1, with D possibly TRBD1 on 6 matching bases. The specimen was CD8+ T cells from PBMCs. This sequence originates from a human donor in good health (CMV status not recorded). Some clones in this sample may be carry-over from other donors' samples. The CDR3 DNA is TGTGCCAGCAGGCAGGGGTTCGGGACTGAAGCTTTCTTT. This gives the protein CASRQGFGTEAFF.